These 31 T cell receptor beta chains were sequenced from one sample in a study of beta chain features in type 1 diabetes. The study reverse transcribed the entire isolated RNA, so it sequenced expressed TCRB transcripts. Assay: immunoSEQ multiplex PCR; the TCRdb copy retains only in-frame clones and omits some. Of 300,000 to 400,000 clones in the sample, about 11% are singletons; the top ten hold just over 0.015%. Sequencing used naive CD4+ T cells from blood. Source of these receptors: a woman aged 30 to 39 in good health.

The CDR3 loop is CASSEGGAGGYTF. The CDR3 DNA is TGTGCCAGCAGTGAAGGCGGGGCGGGAGGCTACACCTTC. This chain uses TRBV2 with TRBJ1-2; D is perhaps TRBD1 (5 bases). Between the trimmed V and J ends, which lost 1 base and 8 bases, there was a span of 11 bases. CDR1 and CDR2 (germline): SNHLY, FYNNEI. The CDR3 is made up of 13 amino acids.

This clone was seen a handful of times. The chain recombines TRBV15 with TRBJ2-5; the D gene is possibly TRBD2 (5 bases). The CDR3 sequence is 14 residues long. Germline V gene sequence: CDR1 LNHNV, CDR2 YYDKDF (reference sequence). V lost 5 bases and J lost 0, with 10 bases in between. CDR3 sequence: CATSARRYQETQYF. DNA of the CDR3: TGTGCCACCAGCGCTCGGAGGTACCAAGAGACCCAGTACTTC.

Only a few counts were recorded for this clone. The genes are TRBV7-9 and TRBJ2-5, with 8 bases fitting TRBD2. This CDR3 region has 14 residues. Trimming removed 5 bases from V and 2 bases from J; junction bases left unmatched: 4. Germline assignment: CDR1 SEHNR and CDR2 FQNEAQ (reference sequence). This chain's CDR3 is CASSNSGNQETQYF. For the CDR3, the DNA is TGTGCCAGCAGCAATAGCGGGAATCAAGAGACCCAGTACTTC.

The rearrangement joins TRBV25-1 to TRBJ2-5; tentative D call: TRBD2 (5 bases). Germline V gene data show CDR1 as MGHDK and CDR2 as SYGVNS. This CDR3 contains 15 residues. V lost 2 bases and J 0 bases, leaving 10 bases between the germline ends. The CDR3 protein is CASSELGSDQETQYF. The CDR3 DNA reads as TGTGCCAGCAGTGAACTAGGGAGTGACCAAGAGACCCAGTACTTC.

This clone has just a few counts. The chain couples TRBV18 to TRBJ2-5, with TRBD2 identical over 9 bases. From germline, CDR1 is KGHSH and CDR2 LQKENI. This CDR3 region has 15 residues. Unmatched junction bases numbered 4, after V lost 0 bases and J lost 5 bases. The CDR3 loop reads CASSPPPSGTETQYF. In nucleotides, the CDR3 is TGTGCCAGCTCACCACCGCCTAGCGGGACCGAGACCCAGTACTTC.

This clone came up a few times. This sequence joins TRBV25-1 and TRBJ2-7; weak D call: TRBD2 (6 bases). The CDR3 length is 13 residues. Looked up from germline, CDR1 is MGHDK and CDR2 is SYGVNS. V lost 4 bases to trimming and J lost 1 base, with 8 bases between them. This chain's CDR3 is CASSAGLSYEQYF. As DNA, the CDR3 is TGTGCCAGCAGTGCGGGACTGTCCTACGAGCAGTACTTC.

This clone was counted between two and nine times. In DNA form, the CDR3 reads TGCGCCAGCAGCCGAAGTTCAACAGGGGGCGGGGAGACCCAGTACTTC. It yields the protein CASSRSSTGGGETQYF. The rearrangement uses TRBV4-1 and TRBJ2-5, with TRBD1 matching 9 bases. This CDR3 is built from 16 residues. The trim removed 4 bases at V and 5 bases at J, leaving 11 bases unmatched. Germline V gene sequence: CDR1 MGHRA, CDR2 YSYEKL.

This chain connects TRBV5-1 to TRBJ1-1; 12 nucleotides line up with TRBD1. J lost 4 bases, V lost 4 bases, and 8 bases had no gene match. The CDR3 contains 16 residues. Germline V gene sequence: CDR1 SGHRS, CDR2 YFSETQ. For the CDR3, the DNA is TGCGCCAGCAGCCCGGGACAGGGGGCGGTGATCACTGAAGCTTTCTTT. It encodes CASSPGQGAVITEAFF.

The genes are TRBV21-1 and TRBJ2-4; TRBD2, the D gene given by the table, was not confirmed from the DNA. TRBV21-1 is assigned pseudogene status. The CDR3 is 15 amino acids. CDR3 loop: CASSKPQAGGDIQYF. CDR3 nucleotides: TGTGCCAGCAGCAAACCGCAGGCGGGTGGCGACATTCAGTACTTC.

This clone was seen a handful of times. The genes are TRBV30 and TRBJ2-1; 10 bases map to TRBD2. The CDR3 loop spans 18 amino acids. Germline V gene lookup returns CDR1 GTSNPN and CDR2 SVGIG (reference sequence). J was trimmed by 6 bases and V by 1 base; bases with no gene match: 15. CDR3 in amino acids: CAWSGPGILAGVFNEQFF. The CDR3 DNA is TGTGCCTGGAGTGGCCCCGGAATCCTAGCGGGAGTTTTCAATGAGCAGTTCTTC.

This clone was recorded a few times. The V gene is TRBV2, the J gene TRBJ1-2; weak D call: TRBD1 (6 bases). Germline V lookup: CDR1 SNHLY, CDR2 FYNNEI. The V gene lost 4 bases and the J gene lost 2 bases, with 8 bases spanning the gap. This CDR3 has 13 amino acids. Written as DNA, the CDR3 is TGTGCCAGCAGTGTCGACAGGAACTATGGCTACACCTTC. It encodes CASSVDRNYGYTF.

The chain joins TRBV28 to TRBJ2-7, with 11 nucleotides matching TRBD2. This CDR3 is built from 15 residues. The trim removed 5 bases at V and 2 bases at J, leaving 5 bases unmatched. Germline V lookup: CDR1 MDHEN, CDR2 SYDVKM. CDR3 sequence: CASSGSGRVTYEQYF. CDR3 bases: TGTGCCAGCAGTGGTAGCGGGAGGGTTACCTACGAGCAGTACTTC.

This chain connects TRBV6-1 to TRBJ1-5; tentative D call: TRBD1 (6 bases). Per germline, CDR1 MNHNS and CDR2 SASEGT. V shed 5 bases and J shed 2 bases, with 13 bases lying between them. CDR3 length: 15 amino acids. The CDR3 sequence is CASSISPGGNQPQHF. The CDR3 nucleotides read TGTGCCAGCAGTATAAGCCCAGGGGGCAATCAGCCCCAGCATTTT.

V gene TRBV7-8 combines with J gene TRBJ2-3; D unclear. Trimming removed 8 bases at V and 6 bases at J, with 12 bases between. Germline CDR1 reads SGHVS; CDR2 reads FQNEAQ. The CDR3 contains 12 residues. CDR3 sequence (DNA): TGTGCCAGCCCGATACCTACGGATACGCAGTATTTT. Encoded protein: CASPIPTDTQYF.

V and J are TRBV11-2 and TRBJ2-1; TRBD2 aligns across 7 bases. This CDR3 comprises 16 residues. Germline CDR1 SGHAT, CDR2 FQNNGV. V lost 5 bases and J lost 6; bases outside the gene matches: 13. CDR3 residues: CASSPLGGRSPNEQFF. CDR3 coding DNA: TGTGCCAGCAGCCCCTTGGGAGGGAGATCCCCCAATGAGCAGTTCTTC.

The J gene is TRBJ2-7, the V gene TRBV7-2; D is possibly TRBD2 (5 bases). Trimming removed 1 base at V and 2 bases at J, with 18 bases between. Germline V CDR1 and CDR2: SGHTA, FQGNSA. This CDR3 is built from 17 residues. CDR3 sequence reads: CASSLGTVPRGTYEQYF. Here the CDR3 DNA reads TGTGCCAGCAGCTTAGGGACGGTCCCCCGGGGAACCTACGAGCAGTACTTC.

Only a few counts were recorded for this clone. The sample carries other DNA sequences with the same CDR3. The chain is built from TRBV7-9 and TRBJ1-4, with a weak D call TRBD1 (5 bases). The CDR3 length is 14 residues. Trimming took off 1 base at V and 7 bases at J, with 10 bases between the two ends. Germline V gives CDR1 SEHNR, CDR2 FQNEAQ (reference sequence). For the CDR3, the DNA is TGTGCCAGCAGCTTAGGTCAGGGAACTGAAAAACTGTTTTTT. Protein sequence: CASSLGQGTEKLFF.

The CDR3 spells CASSPYDGAGGRSEQFF. The DNA of the CDR3 is TGTGCCAGCAGCCCCTACGATGGAGCGGGAGGGCGTAGTGAGCAGTTCTTC. The chain employs TRBV9 and TRBJ2-1; 10 nucleotides match TRBD2. Germline V gives CDR1 SGDLS, CDR2 YYNGEE. Trimming removed 4 bases from V and 9 bases from J; junction bases left unmatched: 16. The CDR3 is 17 amino acids. The full variable domain, completed using reference TRBV9 and TRBJ2-1, is DSGVTQTPKHLITATGQRVTLRCSPRSGDLSVYWYQQSLDQGLQFLIQYYNGEERAKGNILERFSAQQFPDLHSELNLSSLELGDSALYFCASSPYDGAGGRSEQFFGPGTRLTVL.

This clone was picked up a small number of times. In DNA, the CDR3 is TGTGCCAGCAGTTACTCGAGGCTAGCGGGAGGAGAGACCCAGTACTTC. This gives the protein CASSYSRLAGGETQYF. V and J are TRBV6-5 and TRBJ2-5; 11 bases match TRBD2. The CDR3 spans 16 residues. Germline V gene sequence: CDR1 MNHEY, CDR2 SVGAGI. The V and J ends lost 0 bases and 4 bases, in that order; junction bases with no gene match: 4.

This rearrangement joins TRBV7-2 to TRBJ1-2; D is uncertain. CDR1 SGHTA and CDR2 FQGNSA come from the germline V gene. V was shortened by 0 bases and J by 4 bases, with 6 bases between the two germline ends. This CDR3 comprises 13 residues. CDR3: CASSLAYSYGYTF. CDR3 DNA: TGTGCCAGCAGCTTAGCCTACAGCTATGGCTACACCTTC.

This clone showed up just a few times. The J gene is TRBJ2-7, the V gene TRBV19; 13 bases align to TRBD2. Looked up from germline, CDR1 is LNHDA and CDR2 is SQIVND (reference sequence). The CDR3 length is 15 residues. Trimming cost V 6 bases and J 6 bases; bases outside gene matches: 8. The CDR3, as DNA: TGTGCCAGTAGGCCCCCCGGGACTAGCGGGACCGAGCAGTACTTC. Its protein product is CASRPPGTSGTEQYF.

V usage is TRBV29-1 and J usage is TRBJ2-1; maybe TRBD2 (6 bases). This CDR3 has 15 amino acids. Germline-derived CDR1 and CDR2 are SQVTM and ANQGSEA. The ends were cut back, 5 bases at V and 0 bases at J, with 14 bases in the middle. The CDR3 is CSVPSASSSYNEQFF. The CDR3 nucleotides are TGCAGCGTTCCTAGCGCCTCATCCTCCTACAATGAGCAGTTCTTC.

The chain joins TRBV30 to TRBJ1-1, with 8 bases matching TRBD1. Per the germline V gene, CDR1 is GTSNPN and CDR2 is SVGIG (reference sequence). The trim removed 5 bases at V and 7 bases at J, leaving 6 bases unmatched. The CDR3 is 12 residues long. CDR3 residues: CAWGDRFNEAFF. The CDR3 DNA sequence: TGTGCCTGGGGGGACAGGTTCAATGAAGCTTTCTTT.

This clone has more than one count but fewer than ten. The CDR3 DNA reads TGTGCCAGCAGCCCCCAGCGAGGGGATACGCAGTATTTT. Protein: CASSPQRGDTQYF. This chain uses TRBV7-2 with TRBJ2-3; tentative D call: TRBD2 (5 bases). Trimming stripped 5 bases from V and 6 bases from J, with 12 bases between. The CDR3 loop spans 13 amino acids. CDR1 and CDR2 (germline): SGHTA, FQGNSA. Using reference TRBV7-2 and TRBJ2-3 for the parts outside the CDR3, the full variable domain is GAGVSQSPSNKVTEKGKDVELRCDPISGHTALYWYRQSLGQGLEFLIYFQGNSAPDKSGLPSDRFSAERTGGSVSTLTIQRTQQEDSAVYLCASSPQRGDTQYFGPGTRLTVL.

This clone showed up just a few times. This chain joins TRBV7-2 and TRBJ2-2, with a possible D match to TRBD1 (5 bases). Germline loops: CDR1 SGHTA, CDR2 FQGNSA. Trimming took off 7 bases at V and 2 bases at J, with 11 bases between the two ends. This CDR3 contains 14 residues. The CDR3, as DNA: TGTGCCAGCATCTCGACAGTTAACACCGGGGAGCTGTTTTTT. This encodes CASISTVNTGELFF.

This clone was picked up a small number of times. This chain's CDR3 is CASSLLSSGYNEQFF. CDR3 DNA sequence: TGCGCCAGCAGCTTGTTGTCTAGCGGGTACAATGAGCAGTTCTTC. The V gene is TRBV5-1, the J gene TRBJ2-1; 8 nucleotides agree with TRBD2. The length of the CDR3 is 15 residues. V lost 1 base, J lost 4 bases, and 4 bases stayed unmatched. CDR1 is SGHRS and CDR2 is YFSETQ in the germline V gene.

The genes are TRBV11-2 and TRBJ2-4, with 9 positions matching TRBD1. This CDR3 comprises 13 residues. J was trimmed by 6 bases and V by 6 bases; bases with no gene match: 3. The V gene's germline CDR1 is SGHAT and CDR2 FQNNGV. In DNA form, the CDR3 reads TGTGCCAGCAGATGGGGACAGGGAAACATTCAGTACTTC. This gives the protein CASRWGQGNIQYF.

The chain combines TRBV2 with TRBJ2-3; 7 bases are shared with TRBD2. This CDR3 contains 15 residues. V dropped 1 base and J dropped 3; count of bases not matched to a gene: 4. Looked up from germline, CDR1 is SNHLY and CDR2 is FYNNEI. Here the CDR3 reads CASSEGTSQTDTQYF. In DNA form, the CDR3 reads TGTGCCAGCAGTGAAGGGACTAGTCAGACAGATACGCAGTATTTT.

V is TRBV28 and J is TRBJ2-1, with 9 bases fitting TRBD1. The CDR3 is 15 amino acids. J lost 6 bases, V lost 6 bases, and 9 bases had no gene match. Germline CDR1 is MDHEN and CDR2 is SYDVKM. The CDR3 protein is CASRLTGTGFNEQFF. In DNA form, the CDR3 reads TGTGCCAGCAGACTAACCGGGACAGGGTTCAATGAGCAGTTCTTC. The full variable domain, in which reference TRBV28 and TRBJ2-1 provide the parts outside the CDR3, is DVKVTQSSRYLVKRTGEKVFLECVQDMDHENMFWYRQDPGLGLRLIYFSYDVKMKEKGDIPEGYSVSREKKERFSLILESASTNQTSMYLCASRLTGTGFNEQFFGPGTRLTVL.

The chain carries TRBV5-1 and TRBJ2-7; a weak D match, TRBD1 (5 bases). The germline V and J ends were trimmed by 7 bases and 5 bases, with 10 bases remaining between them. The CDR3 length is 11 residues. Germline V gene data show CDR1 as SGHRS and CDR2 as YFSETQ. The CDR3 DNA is TGCGCCAGCGCGCAGGGTCACGAGCAGTACTTC. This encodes CASAQGHEQYF.

The CDR3 nucleotides read TGTGCCAGCAGTTACGGGGGACATAAAGAGACCCAGTACTTC. The encoded protein is CASSYGGHKETQYF. This chain links TRBV6-5 with TRBJ2-5; D might be TRBD1 (6 bases). The CDR3 is 14 residues long. Trimming removed 2 bases from V and 3 bases from J, with 10 bases in between. In germline, CDR1 is MNHEY, CDR2 SVGAGI.